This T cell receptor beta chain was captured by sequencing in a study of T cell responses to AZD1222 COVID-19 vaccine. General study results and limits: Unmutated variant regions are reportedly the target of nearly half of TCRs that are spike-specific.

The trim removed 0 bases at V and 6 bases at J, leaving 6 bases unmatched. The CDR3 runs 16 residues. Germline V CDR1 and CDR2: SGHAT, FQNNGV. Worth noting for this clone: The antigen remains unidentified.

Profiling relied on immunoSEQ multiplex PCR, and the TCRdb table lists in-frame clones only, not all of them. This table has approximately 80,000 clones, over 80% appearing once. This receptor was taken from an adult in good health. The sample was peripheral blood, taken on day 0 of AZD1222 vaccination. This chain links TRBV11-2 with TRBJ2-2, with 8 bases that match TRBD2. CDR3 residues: CASSLDRGGLPGELFF. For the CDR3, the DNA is TGTGCCAGCAGCTTAGATCGGGGGGGGCTCCCCGGGGAGCTGTTTTTT.